This T cell receptor (beta chain) was retrieved from a study of OX40 agonist ivuxolimab in advanced cancers. Context from the whole study: Ivuxolimab was an agonistic, fully human IgG2 monoclonal antibody directed against OX40 (CD134), a costimulatory receptor. Prior anti-PD-1, anti-PD-L1 or anti-CTLA-4 therapy was permitted, and checkpoint inhibitors had been received by roughly 42% of dose-escalation patients. The point of sequencing TCRbeta in the periphery was to test whether ivuxolimab changed TCR sequence diversity and drove clonal T-cell expansion. In the dose-escalation cohort, roughly four fifths of patients were male, and the mean age was approximately 64 years, with a range of roughly 20 to 80. Three dose-escalation patients achieved partial responses, one with hepatocellular carcinoma and two with cutaneous melanoma. Intravenous ivuxolimab was administered to patients every 2 weeks at six dose levels: 0.01, 0.1, 0.3, 1.5, 3 and 10 mg/kg. The monotherapy dose-escalation portion (N of about 49 patients) of the phase I ivuxolimab trial is reported in the paper. Of the roughly 53 patients in dose escalation, some 20 had hepatocellular carcinoma, some 15 had melanoma, 9 had renal cell carcinoma and 9 had head and neck cancer. On the study overall, not on this receptor specifically: At doses of 0.1 to 3.0 mg/kg, clonal expansion of both CD4+ and CD8+ blood T cells was observed from baseline to week 6. In partial responders in the 0.1-3.0 mg/kg groups, normalized peripheral clonal expansion was found to be among the lowest, especially among CD8+ T cells. Low levels of normalized T-cell clonal expansion were also seen in some patients who did not respond. Which antigens the clonally expanded peripheral T cells were specific for was not determined. After ivuxolimab, CD8+ T cells had more expanded clones than CD4+ T cells on average.

This clone was counted a single time. It lacks a known antigen. Base qualities were left out, and no much larger clone turns up one base away. The trial excluded patients who had a history of autoimmune disease or who were on systemic immunosuppression. In every dose cohort, peripheral blood was drawn for TCR sequencing at baseline, cycle 4 day 1, and cycle 7 day 1. Samples came from an open-label, multicenter, first-in-human phase I dose-escalation trial of ivuxolimab. Adults with locally advanced or metastatic head and neck squamous cell, hepatocellular, melanoma or renal cell carcinoma were enrolled in the trial. CD4+ and CD8+ T cells were sorted separately from peripheral blood before TCR sequencing. The CDR3 goes from the cysteine to the phenylalanine over 18 residues. Only the CDR3 portion is preserved as DNA: 54 bases, with reading frame beginning at the first base. To sequence the TCRbeta CDR3 region, genomic DNA was isolated from the sorted cells. The immunoSEQ Assay was used to sequence the TCRbeta CDR3 regions. TCRdb holds this immuneACCESS table with in-frame rearrangements only. Some clones are missing; in checked studies, unresolved V genes explain under half, and the rest has no known cause. The table for this sample lists about 56,000 clones; approximately 91% of them were counted only once. Roughly 25% of the sample belongs to the ten largest clones.

This sample comprised CD4+ or CD8+ T cells sorted from blood, obtained in a trial of the OX40 agonist ivuxolimab. The chain employs TRBV21-1 and TRBJ2-1; the listed D gene, TRBD2, was not tested against the DNA. TRBV21-1 is a known pseudogene. This TCR derives from an adult with an advanced solid tumor such as melanoma, head and neck, liver or kidney cancer. The sequence in DNA is TGTGCCAGCAGCAAACCCGGACTAGCGGGAAACTCCTACAATGAGCAGTTCTTC. Translated, this is CASSKPGLAGNSYNEQFF.